Sequencing of this T cell receptor beta chain was carried out in a study of graft-versus-host responses after intestinal transplantation. Background on the study: In this cohort, recipients had multivisceral, liver-intestinal, or isolated intestinal transplants. Induction with anti-thymocyte globulin, then tacrolimus and steroids for 2 to 3 years, was given to all recipients.

Some clones are missing from TCRdb's copy, which holds only in-frame ones; the method was immunoSEQ multiplex PCR. The sample records about 19,000 clones, 35% to 40% being singletons. Responders labeled with CFSE (approximately 200,000) were plated with approximately 200,000 irradiated, violet-dye-labeled stimulators. This CDR3 region has 13 residues. CDR1 and CDR2 from the germline V gene are SNHLY and FYNNEI. With 6 bases clipped from V and 10 bases from J, the junction kept 11 bases outside the gene matches. This sequence was found in a human patient who received an intestinal transplant. The chain has TRBV2 and TRBJ1-2; 7 bases are shared with TRBD1. The sample here was alloreactive CD4+ T cells from a mixed lymphocyte reaction culture, taken before intestinal transplant. Noted subset: CFSE-low proliferating T cells sorted from approximately six-day pre-transplant mixed lymphocyte reaction (GvH or HvG direction). As DNA, the CDR3 is TGTGCCAGCAGCCCCGGGACAGAGAGATCCTACACCTTC. Amino acids: CASSPGTERSYTF.